The 20 T cell receptor beta chains below all came from one sample that was sequenced in a study of shared clonotypes between healthy human individuals. Naive CD8 cells lacked CD45RO and underwent positive selection for CCR7, leaving out terminally differentiated effector memory CD45RA+ cells. The assay was immunoSEQ multiplex PCR, and TCRdb's table has in-frame clones only and misses some. The sample consists of about 2,100,000 clones, about 92% of them appearing once. The specimen was naive CD8+ T cells from PBMCs. The receptor source for this set is a young man in good health. Some clones in this sample may be carry-over from other donors' samples.

The chain employs TRBV2 and TRBJ1-1; D may be TRBD1 (6 bases). The CDR3 totals 16 residues. CDR1 SNHLY and CDR2 FYNNEI come from the germline V gene. Trimming pared 6 bases from V and 0 bases from J, leaving 17 bases between. CDR3: CASSERYRDMNTEAFF. For the CDR3, the DNA is TGTGCCAGCAGCGAACGATACAGGGATATGAACACTGAAGCTTTCTTT.

This rearrangement joins TRBV7-9 to TRBJ2-5, with 7 nucleotides matching TRBD1. CDR3 length equals 16 residues. The V gene end was trimmed by 5 bases and the J gene end by 0 bases; junction bases not matched to a gene: 9. Germline values: CDR1 SEHNR, CDR2 FQNEAQ (reference sequence). The CDR3 is CASSEGTATHQETQYF. The CDR3 nucleotides read TGTGCCAGCAGCGAAGGGACAGCGACACACCAAGAGACCCAGTACTTC. The full variable domain, with the rest looked up from reference TRBV7-9 and TRBJ2-5, is DTGVSQNPRHKITKRGQNVTFRCDPISEHNRLYWYRQTLGQGPEFLTYFQNEAQLEKSRLLSDRFSAERPKGSFSTLEIQRTEQGDSAMYLCASSEGTATHQETQYFGPGTRLLVL.

The chain links TRBV4-2 to TRBJ2-3; tentative D call: TRBD1 (6 bases). This CDR3 spans 15 amino acids. The germline CDR1 and CDR2 sequences are LGHNA and YNFKEQ. V was cut by 5 bases and J by 2 bases, with 14 bases left in between. The CDR3 loop is CASSTTQGITDTQYF. Written as DNA, the CDR3 is TGTGCCAGCAGCACGACACAGGGAATCACAGATACGCAGTATTTT.

V gene TRBV6-1 combines with J gene TRBJ2-7; 12 bases line up with TRBD2. Germline CDR1 MNHNS, CDR2 SASEGT. The V and J ends lost 8 bases and 3 bases, in that order; junction bases with no gene match: 5. The CDR3 loop spans 14 amino acids. The DNA for the CDR3 is TGTGCCAGCTTTGGACTAGCGGGGCACTACGAGCAGTACTTC. Amino acids: CASFGLAGHYEQYF.

This chain connects TRBV28 to TRBJ1-5; 7 nucleotides match TRBD1. CDR3 length: 14 residues. The trim removed 5 bases at V and 4 bases at J, leaving 5 bases unmatched. Germline V CDR1 and CDR2: MDHEN, SYDVKM. CDR3 DNA: TGTGCCAGCAGTCAGACAGGGAGGAATCAGCCCCAGCATTTT. Translation: CASSQTGRNQPQHF.

This clone was counted a single time. V gene TRBV2 combines with J gene TRBJ2-5; D is uncertain. The CDR3 is 15 residues long. CDR1 is SNHLY and CDR2 is FYNNEI in the germline V gene. The V end was cut by 0 bases, the J end by 7 bases, with 15 bases between. The CDR3 DNA sequence: TGTGCCAGCAGTGAAGCGCGGCCCCTCATTGGGACCCAGTACTTC. Protein: CASSEARPLIGTQYF.

As regards this clone: Other DNA sequences within the sample encode an identical CDR3. V usage is TRBV9 and J usage is TRBJ2-1; unclear D gene. This CDR3 is built from 15 residues. Germline CDR1 and CDR2: SGDLS and YYNGEE. V gave up 0 bases and J gave up 0 bases, with 7 bases separating them. The CDR3 bases are TGTGCCAGCAGCGTAGCGGTGAGCTCCTACAATGAGCAGTTCTTC. Translated, it gives CASSVAVSSYNEQFF.

This clone was seen just once. The chain links TRBV19 to TRBJ1-4; no clear D gene. Germline V lookup: CDR1 LNHDA, CDR2 SQIVND (reference sequence). The CDR3 extends over 14 amino acids. V was cut by 3 bases and J by 6 bases, with 11 bases left in between. The CDR3 loop is CASSIREWDEKLFF. The CDR3 nucleotides are TGTGCCAGTAGTATTAGGGAGTGGGATGAAAAACTGTTTTTT.

The chain couples TRBV30 to TRBJ2-3; D unclear. There are 14 residues in the CDR3. The germline gives CDR1 GTSNPN, CDR2 SVGIG (reference sequence). Trimming cost V 0 bases and J 0 bases, with 7 bases left between them. The CDR3, as DNA: TGTGCCTGGAGTGTAATAGGGAGCACAGATACGCAGTATTTT. Protein: CAWSVIGSTDTQYF.

In the case of this clone: Other DNA sequences from this sample encode an identical CDR3 as well. V gene TRBV7-9 combines with J gene TRBJ1-2; D is undetermined. CDR1 is SEHNR, CDR2 FQNEAQ, per germline (reference sequence). Trimming took 1 base from V and 3 from J, leaving 3 bases between them. This CDR3 is 12 amino acids long. The CDR3: CASSLGDYGYTF. In DNA, the CDR3 is TGTGCCAGCAGCTTAGGGGACTATGGCTACACCTTC.

The rearrangement links TRBV9 to TRBJ2-1, with no clear D. The CDR3 length is 11 residues. Trimming took off 4 bases at V and 8 bases at J, with 7 bases between the two ends. Germline V lookup: CDR1 SGDLS, CDR2 YYNGEE. CDR3 sequence (DNA): TGTGCCAGCAGCCGGAGCGATGAGCAGTTCTTC. Protein sequence: CASSRSDEQFF.

This chain joins TRBV7-8 and TRBJ1-4; D unclear. Trimming cost V 1 base and J 13 bases, with 19 bases left between them. Per the germline V gene, CDR1 is SGHVS and CDR2 is FQNEAQ. The CDR3 totals 15 residues. The CDR3 region is CASSLEGGGPPLLFF. For the CDR3, the DNA is TGTGCCAGCAGCTTAGAGGGAGGAGGCCCTCCTCTACTGTTTTTT.

This clone appeared once. The chain combines TRBV19 with TRBJ2-1; TRBD2 matches at 12 bases. CDR1 LNHDA and CDR2 SQIVND come from the germline V gene (reference sequence). With V trimmed by 10 bases and J by 8 bases, 9 bases remained unmatched. The CDR3 covers 14 residues. In nucleotides, the CDR3 is TGTGCCACCGCGACTAGCGGGAGTTTTGATGAGCAGTTCTTC. Its protein is CATATSGSFDEQFF.

The table lists this clone with a count of one. V usage is TRBV7-9 and J usage is TRBJ2-1, with D possibly being TRBD1 (7 bases). V lost 4 bases and J lost 9, with 16 bases in between. The CDR3 totals 14 residues. Germline CDR1 and CDR2: SEHNR and FQNEAQ (reference sequence). CDR3 in DNA: TGTGCCAGCAGCTCAGAGACAGGGCGGGGTGAGCAGTTCTTC. Its translation: CASSSETGRGEQFF.

The V and J genes are TRBV6-5 and TRBJ2-4, with a weak D call TRBD2 (7 bases). Per the germline V gene, CDR1 is MNHEY and CDR2 is SVGAGI. Trimming took off 0 bases at V and 9 bases at J, with 18 bases between the two ends. This CDR3 has 16 amino acids. The CDR3 nucleotides read TGTGCCAGCAGTTACTCGAGGGGGGGAGGGCCCCCCATTCAGTACTTC. Translation gives CASSYSRGGGPPIQYF.

The chain joins TRBV7-2 to TRBJ2-7; TRBD2 agrees at 7 bases. Germline values: CDR1 SGHTA, CDR2 FQGNSA. V lost 3 bases, J lost 4 bases, and 12 bases stayed unmatched. CDR3 size: 16 residues. This CDR3 is CASSFNSWEGLYEQYF. CDR3 DNA sequence: TGTGCCAGCAGCTTTAATTCGTGGGAGGGCCTATACGAGCAGTACTTC.

The chain recombines TRBV7-9 with TRBJ2-5; 7 bases match TRBD1. The length of the CDR3 is 16 residues. Per germline, CDR1 SEHNR and CDR2 FQNEAQ (reference sequence). J lost 5 bases, V lost 8 bases, and 17 bases had no gene match. The CDR3 here is CASGPKDRTLRETQYF. For the CDR3, the DNA is TGTGCCAGCGGACCGAAGGACAGGACTCTCCGCGAGACCCAGTACTTC.

This clone was counted a few times. The V call is TRBV28, the J call TRBJ1-2; possible D gene TRBD1, 6 bases. In germline, CDR1 is MDHEN, CDR2 SYDVKM. This CDR3 is 14 amino acids long. The V end lost 6 bases, the J end lost 0 bases, and 11 bases lay between the germline ends. The CDR3 loop is CASRPQGTNYGYTF. CDR3 bases: TGTGCCAGCAGACCACAGGGTACTAACTATGGCTACACCTTC.

CDR3 amino acids: CASRVFGGGEQFF. CDR3 DNA sequence: TGTGCCAGTAGGGTTTTTGGGGGTGGCGAGCAGTTCTTC. This chain joins TRBV19 and TRBJ2-1; D tentatively reads TRBD1 or TRBD2 (5 bases each). CDR1 is LNHDA and CDR2 is SQIVND in the germline V gene (reference sequence). V shed 6 bases and J shed 10 bases, with 16 bases lying between them. The CDR3 totals 13 residues.

The chain links TRBV2 to TRBJ2-1; D perhaps matches TRBD2 (6 bases). This CDR3 is 11 amino acids long. Germline lookup yields CDR1 SNHLY and CDR2 FYNNEI. The CDR3, as DNA: TGTGCTATTTTCGCGGGGAATGAGCAGTTCTTC. Amino acids: CAIFAGNEQFF.